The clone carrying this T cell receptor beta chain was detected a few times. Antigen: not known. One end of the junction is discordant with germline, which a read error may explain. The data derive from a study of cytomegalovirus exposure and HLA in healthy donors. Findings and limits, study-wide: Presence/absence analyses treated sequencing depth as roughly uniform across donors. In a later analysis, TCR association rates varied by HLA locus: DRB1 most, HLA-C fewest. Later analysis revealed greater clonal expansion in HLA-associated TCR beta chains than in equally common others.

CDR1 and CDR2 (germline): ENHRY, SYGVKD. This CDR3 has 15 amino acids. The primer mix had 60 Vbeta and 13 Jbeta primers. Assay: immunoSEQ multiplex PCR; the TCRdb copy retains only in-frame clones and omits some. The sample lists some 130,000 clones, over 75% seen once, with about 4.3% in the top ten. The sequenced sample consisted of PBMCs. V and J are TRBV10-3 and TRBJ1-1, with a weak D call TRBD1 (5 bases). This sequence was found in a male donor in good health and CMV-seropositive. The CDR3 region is CASSEHFGGSTEAFF. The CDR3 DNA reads TGTGCCAGCAGTGAACACTTTGGGGGGAGCACTGAAGCTTTCTTT.